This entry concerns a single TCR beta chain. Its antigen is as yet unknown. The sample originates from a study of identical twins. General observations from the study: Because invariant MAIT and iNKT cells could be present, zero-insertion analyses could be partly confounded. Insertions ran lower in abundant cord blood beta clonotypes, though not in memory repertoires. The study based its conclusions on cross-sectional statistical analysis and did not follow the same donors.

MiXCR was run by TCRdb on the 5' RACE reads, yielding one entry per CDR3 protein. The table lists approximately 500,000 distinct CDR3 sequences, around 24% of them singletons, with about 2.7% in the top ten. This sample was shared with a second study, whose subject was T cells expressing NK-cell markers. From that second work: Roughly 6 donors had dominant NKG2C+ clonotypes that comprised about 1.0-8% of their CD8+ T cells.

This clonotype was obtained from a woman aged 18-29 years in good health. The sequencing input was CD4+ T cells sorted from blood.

The CDR3 here is CASSILDSLDQPQHF. The CDR3 DNA reads as TGTGCCAGTAGTATACTAGACAGCCTAGATCAGCCCCAGCATTTT. The chain employs TRBV19 and TRBJ1-5, with a weak D call TRBD1 (5 bases). This CDR3 has 15 amino acids. The germline V gene encodes CDR1 LNHDA and CDR2 SQIVND (reference sequence). V was shortened by 2 bases and J by 5 bases, with 13 bases between the two germline ends.